This TCR beta chain was sequenced for a study of PD-L1 blockade in urothelial cancer. Per germline, CDR1 WNHNN and CDR2 SYGVQD (reference sequence). Trimming stripped 3 bases from V and 5 bases from J, with 14 bases between. The CDR3 has 15 amino acids. Sequencing used immunoSEQ multiplex PCR; TCRdb keeps in-frame clones, though not all of them. The table records under 120,000 clones, approximately 85% of them present only once. This specimen was PBMCs, taken around atezolizumab (anti-PD-L1) treatment. J is TRBJ2-1 and V is TRBV10-1; D ambiguous. The clonotype was recovered from a man aged 50-60 years with urothelial cancer. CDR3 amino acids: CASSDNVASNNEQFF. The CDR3 DNA follows: TGCGCCAGCAGTGATAACGTGGCTAGTAACAATGAGCAGTTCTTC.